Here is one T cell receptor beta chain with its context. Its antigen remains unknown. The assay was immunoSEQ multiplex PCR, and TCRdb's table has in-frame clones only and misses some. The sample has tens of thousands of clones; around 88% are singletons. V lost 5 bases to trimming and J lost 7 bases; unmatched junction nucleotides: 12. The CDR3 is made up of 16 amino acids. Germline CDR1 reads SEHNR; CDR2 reads FQNEAQ (reference sequence). This sample was taken from a study of chemoradiotherapy in HPV16-positive cancers. Whole-study findings and limits: HPV-responsive T-cell expansion during chemoradiotherapy was linked to improved recurrence-free survival in HPV16-positive patients. Non-HPV-specific T cells did not expand in tumors during treatment, whereas candidate HPV-specific clones and E7-related motifs did.

The specimen comprised blood, sampled from a patient who underwent chemoradiotherapy. The rearrangement joins TRBV7-9 to TRBJ2-7; 12 nucleotides agree with TRBD1. This receptor was identified in a human donor with HPV-associated anogenital cancer. The CDR3 nucleotides are TGTGCCAGCAGCAGCCCCCCGGGACAGGGGGCGTGGGAGCAGTACTTC. It is translated as CASSSPPGQGAWEQYF.